The clone carrying this TCR beta chain was seen more than once but under ten times. Its antigen is unidentified. TCRdb fed the reads into MiXCR, producing one record per CDR3 protein. Among approximately 600,000 distinct CDR3 sequences listed, almost 40% were seen once. The sample originates from a study of T cell repertoires in cytomegalovirus infection. Across the whole study: HLA-C-restricted CMV epitopes, recently identified, and well-studied HLA-B-restricted ones were used by the study. Matching HLA type and CMV infection were both indicated by public TCR beta signatures. General observations from the study: In two of eight donors, the top clonotype was HLA-C-restricted CMV-specific.

The CDR3 is 14 amino acids. Per germline, CDR1 SGHTA and CDR2 FQGNSA. Trimming removed 4 bases from V and 2 bases from J, with 12 bases in between. This receptor was obtained from a human donor in good health (CMV status not recorded). Some clones in this sample may be carry-over from other donors' samples. Sequenced material: cultured PBMCs, taken from culture after CMV antigen stimulation. The gene calls are TRBV7-2 and TRBJ2-7; D not certain. This CDR3 is CASSSLGRAYEQYF. The CDR3 DNA reads as TGTGCCAGCAGCTCTCTCGGACGCGCCTACGAGCAGTACTTC.